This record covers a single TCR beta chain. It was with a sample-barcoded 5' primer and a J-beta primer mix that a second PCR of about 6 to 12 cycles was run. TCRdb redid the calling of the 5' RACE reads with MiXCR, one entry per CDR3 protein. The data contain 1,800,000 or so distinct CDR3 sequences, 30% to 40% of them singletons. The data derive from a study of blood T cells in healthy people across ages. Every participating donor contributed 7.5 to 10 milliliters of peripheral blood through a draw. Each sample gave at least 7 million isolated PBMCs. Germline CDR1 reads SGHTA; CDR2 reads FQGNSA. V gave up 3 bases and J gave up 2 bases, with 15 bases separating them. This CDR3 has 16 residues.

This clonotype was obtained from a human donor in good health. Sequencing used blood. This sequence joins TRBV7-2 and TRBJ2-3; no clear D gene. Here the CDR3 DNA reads TGTGCCAGCAGCTTCCCTCCGACTGGCTACACAGATACGCAGTATTTT. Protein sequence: CASSFPPTGYTDTQYF.